This note documents a single T cell receptor (beta chain) sequence. Which antigen it targets is not known. Germline and junction disagree at one end, which may indicate a read error. The CDR3 starts with the cysteine, ends with the phenylalanine, and has 14 residues. Only the CDR3 DNA is retained, 42 bases long and in frame from the first base. CDR1 is given as SGHRS and CDR2 as YFSETQ, both from the germline V gene. The data are from a study of blood T cell repertoires in COVID-19 (dated by TCRdb to about 2020). Concerning the study at large: Samples covering the acute and convalescent phases of COVID-19 were provided by collaborators in the United States, Italy and Spain. The material from the prospective study consisted of cDNA or gDNA derived from T cells, B-cell-depleted T cells, or PBMCs. The sample metadata nearly always contained a de-identified subject ID, COVID-19 status, age in years and sex. Deeply sampled blood TCRbeta repertoires from subjects exposed to, actively infected with, or recovered from COVID-19 were included in the dataset. The repertoires were released in a freely available public database intended as a resource for research on the immune response to SARS-CoV-2. Samples were obtained from the ongoing ImmuneRACE study (first 160 participants) and from about 1,300 subjects provided by 6 global collaborators. Where available, HLA class I and class II types were obtained from metadata supplied by the sample provider rather than from assay-based typing. Here is what the overall study found, with its caveats: The amount of clinical and demographic metadata varied by source and participant and was provided uncurated.

TCRbeta CDR3 regions were amplified from genomic DNA using the immunoSEQ Assay, a bias-controlled multiplex PCR. On the authors' methods: Within the assay, amplification of reference gene primers was used to estimate how many nucleated cells each sample contained. To quantify the absolute abundance of each unique TCRbeta CDR3 rearrangement, sequence reads were collapsed and filtered. For each sample, productive Simpson clonality was calculated by taking the square root of Simpson's diversity index across productive rearrangements. In its TCRdb copy, this immuneACCESS table keeps in-frame sequences only and misses some clones. Where compared with another copy, unresolved V genes explain less than half of these, and the others have no known cause. That table furnishes V, J and clone size, whereas the DNA furnished D and trimming. The sample yields about 100,000 clones; about four fifths were counted once. The top ten clones comprise 15% to 20% of the sample.

Collaborating institutions collected whole blood in K2EDTA tubes following their own protocols. For TCRbeta analysis, collaborator samples were shipped as frozen whole blood, as isolated PBMCs, or as DNA extracted from either sample type. The clonotype was recovered from a woman older than 75 with active or convalescent COVID-19. The chain is encoded by TRBV5-1 joined to TRBJ2-3, with a tentative D gene TRBD2 over 6 matching bases. The sequencing input was peripheral blood. The CDR3 loop reads CASSLGGAADTQYF. Read as DNA, the sequence is TGTGCCAGCAGCTTGGGAGGCGCCGCAGATACGCAGTATTTT.